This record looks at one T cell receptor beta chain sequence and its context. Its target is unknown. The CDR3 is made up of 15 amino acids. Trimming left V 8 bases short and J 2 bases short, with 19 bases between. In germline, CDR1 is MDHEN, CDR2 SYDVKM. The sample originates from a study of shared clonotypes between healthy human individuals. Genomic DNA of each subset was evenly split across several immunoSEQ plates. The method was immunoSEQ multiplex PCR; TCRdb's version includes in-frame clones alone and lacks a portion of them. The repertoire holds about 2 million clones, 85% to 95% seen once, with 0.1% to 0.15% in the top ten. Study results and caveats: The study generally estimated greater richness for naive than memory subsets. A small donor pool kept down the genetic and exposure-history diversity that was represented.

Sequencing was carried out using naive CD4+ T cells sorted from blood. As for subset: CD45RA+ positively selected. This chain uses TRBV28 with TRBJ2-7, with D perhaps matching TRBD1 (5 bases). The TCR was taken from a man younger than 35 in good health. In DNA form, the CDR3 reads TGTGCCAGCGGCGACGCAGGGATCAGGACCTACGAGCAGTACTTC. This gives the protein CASGDAGIRTYEQYF.